The sequence of this T cell receptor (beta chain) was determined in a study of blood T cell repertoires in COVID-19. Overall study: PBMCs, B-cell-depleted T cells, or T cells provided the cDNA or gDNA that made up the material.

The study drew participants aged about 18 to 95 years from under 30 US areas. Self-reported history from a screening survey and questionnaire set each donor's cohort. The protocol was immunoSEQ multiplex PCR, while the TCRdb copy is restricted to in-frame clones and leaves out a portion. The sample consists of 200,000 to 250,000 clones, approximately 81% of them appearing once. The source material was PBMCs or T cells enriched from blood (not recorded which). This receptor was identified in a woman between 50 and 59 years old with acute COVID-19.

The DNA for the CDR3 is TGTGCCAGCAGTCAGGACAGGGGAGGCGAGCAGTTCTTC. This codes for CASSQDRGGEQFF. The chain combines TRBV7-2 with TRBJ2-1; the match to TRBD1 covers 9 bases. Germline V lookup: CDR1 SGHTA, CDR2 FQGNSA. J gave up 10 bases and V 6 bases, and 7 bases lay outside the gene matches. The CDR3 contains 13 residues.